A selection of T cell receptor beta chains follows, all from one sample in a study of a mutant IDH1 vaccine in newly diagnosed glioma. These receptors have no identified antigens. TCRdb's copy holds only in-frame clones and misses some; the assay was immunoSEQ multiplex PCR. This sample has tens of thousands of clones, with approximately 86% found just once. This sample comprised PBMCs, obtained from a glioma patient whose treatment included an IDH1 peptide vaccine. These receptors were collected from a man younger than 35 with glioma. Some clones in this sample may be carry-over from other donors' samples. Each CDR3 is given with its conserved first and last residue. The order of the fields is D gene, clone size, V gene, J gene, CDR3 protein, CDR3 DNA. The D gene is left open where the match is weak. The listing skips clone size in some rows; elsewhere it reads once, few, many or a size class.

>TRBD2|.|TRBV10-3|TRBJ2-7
CAISEQLAGPYEQYF
TGTGCCATCAGTGAACAACTAGCGGGACCCTACGAGCAGTACTTC
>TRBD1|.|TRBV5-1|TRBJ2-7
CASSRDRVYEQYF
TGCGCCAGCAGCAGGGACAGGGTCTACGAGCAGTACTTC
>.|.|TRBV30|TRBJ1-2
CAWSRRVLYGYTF
TGTGCCTGGAGTAGAAGGGTTCTGTATGGCTACACCTTC
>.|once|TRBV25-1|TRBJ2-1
CASSELGAIASYNEQFF
TGTGCCAGCAGTGAATTAGGGGCAATAGCCTCCTACAATGAGCAGTTCTTC
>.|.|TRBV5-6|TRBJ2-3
CASSLQGPPVDTQYF
TGTGCCAGCAGCTTGCAGGGGCCCCCGGTGGATACGCAGTATTTT
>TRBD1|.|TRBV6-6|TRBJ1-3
CASSFPGGNSGNTIYF
TGTGCCAGCAGTTTCCCAGGGGGCAACTCTGGAAACACCATATATTTT
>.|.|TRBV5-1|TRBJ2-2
CASSLVVGTNTGELFF
TGCGCCAGCAGCTTGGTCGTAGGGACAAACACCGGGGAGCTGTTTTTT
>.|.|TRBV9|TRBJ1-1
CASSVGTEEFTEAFF
TGTGCCAGCAGCGTAGGGACAGAAGAGTTCACTGAAGCTTTCTTT
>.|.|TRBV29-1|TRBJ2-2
CSVDRGGPNTGELFF
TGCAGCGTTGACAGGGGGGGCCCGAACACCGGGGAGCTGTTTTTT
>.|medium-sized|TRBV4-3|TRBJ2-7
CASSQEAEREQYF
TGCGCCAGCAGCCAAGAAGCCGAAAGGGAGCAGTACTTC
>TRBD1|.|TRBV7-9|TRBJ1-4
CASSFGTVNEKLFF
TGTGCCAGCAGCTTCGGGACAGTAAATGAAAAACTGTTTTTT
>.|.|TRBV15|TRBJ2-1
CATSSGIVYNEQFF
TGTGCCACCAGCTCGGGGATAGTCTACAATGAGCAGTTCTTC
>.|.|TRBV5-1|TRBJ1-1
CASSLGRHHAANTEAFF
TGCGCCAGCAGCTTGGGTCGTCACCATGCGGCGAACACTGAAGCTTTCTTT
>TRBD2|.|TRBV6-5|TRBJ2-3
CASRYESGRSTDTQYF
TGTGCCAGCAGGTACGAGAGCGGGAGAAGCACAGATACGCAGTATTTT
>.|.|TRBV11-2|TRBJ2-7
CASSLPSYEQYF
TGTGCCAGCAGCTTACCCTCCTACGAGCAGTACTTC
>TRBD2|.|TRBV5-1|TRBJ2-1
CASTGLAGGPGEQFF
TGCGCCAGCACTGGACTAGCGGGGGGCCCAGGTGAGCAGTTCTTC
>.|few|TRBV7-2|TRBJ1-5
CASSLVDNPRQPQHF
TGTGCCAGCAGCTTAGTGGACAATCCGAGACAGCCCCAGCATTTT
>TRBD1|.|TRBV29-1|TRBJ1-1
CSLATGITEAFF
TGCAGCCTCGCGACAGGGATAACTGAAGCTTTCTTT
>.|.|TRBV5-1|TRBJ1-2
CASSEGPGTASGYTF
TGCGCCAGCAGCGAAGGCCCAGGGACGGCGTCGGGCTACACCTTC
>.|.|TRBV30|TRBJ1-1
CAWDDGNTEAFF
TGTGCCTGGGACGACGGGAACACTGAAGCTTTCTTT
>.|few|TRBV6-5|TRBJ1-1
CASSYGGTHYTEAFF
TGTGCCAGCAGTTATGGGGGAACCCATTACACTGAAGCTTTCTTT
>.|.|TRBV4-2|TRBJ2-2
CASSQEGPPNTGELFF
TGTGCCAGCAGCCAAGAGGGACCGCCGAACACCGGGGAGCTGTTTTTT
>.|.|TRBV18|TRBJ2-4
CASSPPGRLAKNIQYF
TGTGCCAGCTCACCACCGGGCAGGCTAGCCAAAAACATTCAGTACTTC
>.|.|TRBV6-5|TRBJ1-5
CASSPGGGYQPQHF
TGTGCCAGCAGTCCCGGGGGGGGCTATCAGCCCCAGCATTTT
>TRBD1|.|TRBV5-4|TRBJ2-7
CASRQDRGHEQYF
TGTGCCAGCAGGCAGGACAGGGGGCACGAGCAGTACTTC
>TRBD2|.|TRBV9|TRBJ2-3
CASSVEPGLAAQYF
TGTGCCAGCAGCGTAGAGCCGGGACTAGCGGCACAGTATTTT
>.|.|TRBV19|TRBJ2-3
CASTHPTQDTQYF
TGTGCCAGTACCCACCCGACCCAAGATACGCAGTATTTT
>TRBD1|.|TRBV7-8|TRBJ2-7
CASSLLDRPGYEQYF
TGTGCCAGCAGCCTCCTGGACAGGCCCGGCTACGAGCAGTACTTC
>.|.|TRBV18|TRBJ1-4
CASSPLFGEKLFF
TGTGCCAGCTCACCACTTTTTGGGGAAAAACTGTTTTTT
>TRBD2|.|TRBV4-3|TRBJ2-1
CASSLLGGSTNEQFF
TGCGCCAGCAGCCTACTCGGCGGGAGCACGAATGAGCAGTTCTTC
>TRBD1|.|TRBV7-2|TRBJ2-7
CASSLAIGQVSYEQYF
TGTGCCAGCAGCTTAGCGATCGGACAGGTTAGCTACGAGCAGTACTTC
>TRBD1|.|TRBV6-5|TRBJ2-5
CASSRQGRETQYF
TGTGCCAGCAGCCGACAGGGGCGAGAGACCCAGTACTTC
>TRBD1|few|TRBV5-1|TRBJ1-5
CASSVGQGTNQPQHF
TGCGCCAGCAGCGTGGGACAGGGGACCAATCAGCCCCAGCATTTT
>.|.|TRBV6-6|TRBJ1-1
CASSYYPGLNTEAFF
TGTGCCAGCAGTTACTACCCAGGGTTGAACACTGAAGCTTTCTTT
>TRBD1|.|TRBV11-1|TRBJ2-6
CASSLGTGSGANVLTF
TGTGCCAGCAGCTTAGGGACAGGGTCTGGGGCCAACGTCCTGACTTTC
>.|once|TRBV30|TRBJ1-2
CAWMEVSGYGYTF
TGTGCCTGGATGGAGGTCTCGGGCTATGGCTACACCTTC
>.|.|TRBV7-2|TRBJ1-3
CASSLTPYLGNTIYF
TGTGCCAGCAGCTTAACCCCCTACTTAGGGAACACCATATATTTT
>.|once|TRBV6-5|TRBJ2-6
CASSSKGRSGANVLTF
TGTGCCAGCAGTTCCAAAGGACGCTCTGGGGCCAACGTCCTGACTTTC
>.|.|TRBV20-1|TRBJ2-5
CSASQETQYF
TGCAGTGCTAGTCAAGAGACCCAGTACTTC
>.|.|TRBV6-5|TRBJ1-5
CASSLRHPSNQPQHF
TGTGCCAGCAGTCTGCGACACCCTAGCAATCAGCCCCAGCATTTT
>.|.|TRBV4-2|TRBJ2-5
CASSQGGLEETQYF
TGTGCCAGCAGCCAAGGCGGGCTAGAAGAGACCCAGTACTTC
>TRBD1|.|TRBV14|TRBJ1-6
CASSQDPGQGFAAPLHF
TGTGCCAGCAGCCAAGACCCGGGACAGGGGTTCGCTGCACCCCTCCACTTT
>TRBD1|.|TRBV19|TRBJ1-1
CASSVGQGAYTEAFF
TGTGCCAGTAGTGTTGGACAGGGGGCGTACACTGAAGCTTTCTTT
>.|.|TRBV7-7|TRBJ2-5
CASSRGGGADETQYF
TGTGCTAGCAGCAGGGGAGGGGGGGCGGATGAGACCCAGTACTTC
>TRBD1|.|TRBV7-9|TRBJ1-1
CASSLGTGNTEAFF
TGTGCCAGCAGCTTAGGGACAGGGAACACTGAAGCTTTCTTT
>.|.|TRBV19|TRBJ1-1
CASSILAYAFF
TGTGCCAGTAGTATTTTGGCGTACGCTTTCTTT
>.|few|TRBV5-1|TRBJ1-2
CASSLGGTLWGYTF
TGCGCCAGCAGCTTGGGCGGTACCCTATGGGGCTACACCTTC
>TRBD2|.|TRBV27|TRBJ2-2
CASSWAGGNTGELFF
TGTGCCAGCAGTTGGGCGGGAGGGAACACCGGGGAGCTGTTTTTT
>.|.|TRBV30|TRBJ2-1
CAWSVLSDKQFF
TGTGCCTGGAGTGTTTTAAGCGATAAGCAGTTCTTC
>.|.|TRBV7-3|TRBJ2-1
CASSFGGRGNDEQFF
TGTGCCAGCAGCTTCGGGGGCAGGGGTAACGATGAGCAGTTCTTC
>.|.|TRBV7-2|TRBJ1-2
CASSPQGPGIRGYTF
TGTGCCAGCAGCCCACAGGGTCCCGGTATTAGGGGCTACACCTTC
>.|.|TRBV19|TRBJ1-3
CASSIPRNSGNTIYF
TGTGCCAGTAGTATCCCAAGGAACTCTGGAAACACCATATATTTT
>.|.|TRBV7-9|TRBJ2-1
CASNRGYNEQFF
TGTGCCAGCAACCGTGGATACAATGAGCAGTTCTTC